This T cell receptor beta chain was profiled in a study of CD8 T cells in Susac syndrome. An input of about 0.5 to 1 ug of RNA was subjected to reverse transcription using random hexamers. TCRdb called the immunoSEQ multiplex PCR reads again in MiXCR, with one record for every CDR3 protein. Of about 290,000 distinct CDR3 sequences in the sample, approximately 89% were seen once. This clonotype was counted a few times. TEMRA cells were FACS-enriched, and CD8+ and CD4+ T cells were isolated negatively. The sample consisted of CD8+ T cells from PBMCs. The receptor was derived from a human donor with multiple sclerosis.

The chain's CDR3 is CASSLLWLPGDRDSSYEQYF. CDR3 DNA: TGTGCCAGCAGTTTACTTTGGTTACCTGGGGACCGGGACAGCTCCTACGAGCAGTACTTC. This sequence joins TRBV12-3 or TRBV12-4 and TRBJ2-7, with TRBD1 matching over 7 bases. V lost 2 bases, J lost 0 bases, and 19 bases stayed unmatched. There are 20 residues in the CDR3.